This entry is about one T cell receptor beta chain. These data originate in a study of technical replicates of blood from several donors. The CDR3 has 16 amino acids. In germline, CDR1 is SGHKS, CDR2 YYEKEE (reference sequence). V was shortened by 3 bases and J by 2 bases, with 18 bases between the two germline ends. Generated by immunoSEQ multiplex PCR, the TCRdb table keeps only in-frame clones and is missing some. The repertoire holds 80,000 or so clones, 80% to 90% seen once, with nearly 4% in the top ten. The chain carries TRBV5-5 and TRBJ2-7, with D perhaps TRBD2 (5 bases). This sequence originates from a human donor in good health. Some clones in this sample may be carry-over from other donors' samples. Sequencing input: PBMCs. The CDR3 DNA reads TGTGCCAGCAGCTCCGCGGGCCGGGGTATTACCTACGAGCAGTACTTC. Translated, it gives CASSSAGRGITYEQYF.